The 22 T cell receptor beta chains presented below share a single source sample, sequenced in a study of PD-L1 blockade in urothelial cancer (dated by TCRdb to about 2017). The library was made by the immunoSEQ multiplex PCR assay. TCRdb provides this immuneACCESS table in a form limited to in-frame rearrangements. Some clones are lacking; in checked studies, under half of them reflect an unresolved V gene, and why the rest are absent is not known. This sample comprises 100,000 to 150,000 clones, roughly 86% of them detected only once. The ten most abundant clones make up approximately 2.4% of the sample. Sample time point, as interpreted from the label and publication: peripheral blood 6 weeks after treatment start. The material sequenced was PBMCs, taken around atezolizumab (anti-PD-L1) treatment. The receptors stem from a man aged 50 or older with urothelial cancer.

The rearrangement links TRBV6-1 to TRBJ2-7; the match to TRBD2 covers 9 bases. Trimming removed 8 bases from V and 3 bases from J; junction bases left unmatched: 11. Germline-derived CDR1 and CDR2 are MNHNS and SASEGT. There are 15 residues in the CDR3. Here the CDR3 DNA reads TGTGCCAGCCGGGATAGGGCTAGCGGGATCTACGAGCAGTACTTC. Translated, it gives CASRDRASGIYEQYF.

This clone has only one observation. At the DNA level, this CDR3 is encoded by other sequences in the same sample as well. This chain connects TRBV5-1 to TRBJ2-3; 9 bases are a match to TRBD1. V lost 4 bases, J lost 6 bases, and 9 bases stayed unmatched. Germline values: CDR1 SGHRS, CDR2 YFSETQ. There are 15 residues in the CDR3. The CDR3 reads CASSLGTGTRDTQYF. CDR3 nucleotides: TGCGCCAGCAGCCTCGGGACAGGGACAAGGGATACGCAGTATTTT.

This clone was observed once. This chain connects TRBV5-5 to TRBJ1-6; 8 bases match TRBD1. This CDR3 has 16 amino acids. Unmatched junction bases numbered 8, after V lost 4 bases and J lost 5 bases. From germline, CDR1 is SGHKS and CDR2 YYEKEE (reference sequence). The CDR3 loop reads CASSPLGQGDNSPLHF. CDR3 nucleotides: TGTGCCAGCAGCCCCCTCGGACAGGGCGATAATTCACCCCTCCACTTT.

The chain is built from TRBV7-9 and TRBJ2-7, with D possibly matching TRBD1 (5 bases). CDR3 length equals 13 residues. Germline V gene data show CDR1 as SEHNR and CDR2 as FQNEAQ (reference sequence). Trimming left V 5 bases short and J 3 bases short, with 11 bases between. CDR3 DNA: TGTGCCAGCAGCCCTACAGGAAGCTACGAGCAGTACTTC. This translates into CASSPTGSYEQYF.

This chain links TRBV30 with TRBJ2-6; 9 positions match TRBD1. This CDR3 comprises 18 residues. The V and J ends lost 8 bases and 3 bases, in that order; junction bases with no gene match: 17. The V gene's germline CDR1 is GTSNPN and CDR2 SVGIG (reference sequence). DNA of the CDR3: TGTGCCCTGGTAGTATTGGGACAGGGAGGTGGTGGGGCCAACGTCCTGACTTTC. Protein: CALVVLGQGGGGANVLTF.

The CDR3 region is CASSVDRVSEKLFF. The CDR3 bases are TGTGCCAGCAGCGTAGACAGGGTCAGTGAAAAACTGTTTTTT. The V call is TRBV9, the J call TRBJ1-4; the D gene is possibly TRBD1 (6 bases). Germline V gene sequence: CDR1 SGDLS, CDR2 YYNGEE. Trimming pared 0 bases from V and 7 bases from J, leaving 10 bases between. CDR3 length equals 14 residues.

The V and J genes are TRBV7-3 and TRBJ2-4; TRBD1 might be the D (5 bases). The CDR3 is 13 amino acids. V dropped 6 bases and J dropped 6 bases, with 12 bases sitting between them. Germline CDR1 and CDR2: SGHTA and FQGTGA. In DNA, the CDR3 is TGTGCCAGCAGACATTCGACAGTAAACATTCAGTACTTC. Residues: CASRHSTVNIQYF.

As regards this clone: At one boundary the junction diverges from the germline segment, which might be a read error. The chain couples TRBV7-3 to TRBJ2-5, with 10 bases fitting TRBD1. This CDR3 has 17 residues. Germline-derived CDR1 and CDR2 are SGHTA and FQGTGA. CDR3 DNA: TGTGCCAGCAGCCTAACCGGGACAGGGGACCAGTGGGGGACCCAGTACTTC. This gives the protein CASSLTGTGDQWGTQYF.

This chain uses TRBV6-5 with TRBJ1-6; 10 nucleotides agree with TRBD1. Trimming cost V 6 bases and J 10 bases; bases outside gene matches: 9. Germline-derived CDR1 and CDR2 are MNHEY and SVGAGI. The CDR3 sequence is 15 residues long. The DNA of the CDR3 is TGTGCCAGCAGAACCGACAGGGGGCTTGGATCACCCCTCCACTTT. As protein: CASRTDRGLGSPLHF.

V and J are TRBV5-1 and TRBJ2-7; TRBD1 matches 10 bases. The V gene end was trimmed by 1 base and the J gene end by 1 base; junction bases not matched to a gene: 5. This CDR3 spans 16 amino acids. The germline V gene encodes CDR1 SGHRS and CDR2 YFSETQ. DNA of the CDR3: TGCGCCAGCAGCTTGTATGCGGGACAGGGGTCCTACGAGCAGTACTTC. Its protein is CASSLYAGQGSYEQYF.

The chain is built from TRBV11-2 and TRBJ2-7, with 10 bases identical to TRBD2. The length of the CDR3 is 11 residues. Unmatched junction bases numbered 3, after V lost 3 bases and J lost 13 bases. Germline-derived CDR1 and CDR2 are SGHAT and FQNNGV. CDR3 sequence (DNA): TGTGCCAGCAGCTTGCTAGCGGGAGTATACTTC. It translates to CASSLLAGVYF.

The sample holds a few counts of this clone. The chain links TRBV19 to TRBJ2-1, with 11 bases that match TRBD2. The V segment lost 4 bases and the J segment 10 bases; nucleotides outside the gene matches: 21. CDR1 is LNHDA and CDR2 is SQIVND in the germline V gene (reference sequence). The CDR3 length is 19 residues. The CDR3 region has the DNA TGTGCCAGTAGTAGGCAACCTTTAGCGGGAGGGCGTATCCGATCGGAGCAGTTCTTC. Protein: CASSRQPLAGGRIRSEQFF.

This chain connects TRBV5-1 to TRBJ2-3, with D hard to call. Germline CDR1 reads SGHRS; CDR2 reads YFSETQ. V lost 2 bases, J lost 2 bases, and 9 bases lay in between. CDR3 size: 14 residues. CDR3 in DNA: TGCGCCAGCAGCTTACAGAGTCTCACAGATACGCAGTATTTT. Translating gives CASSLQSLTDTQYF.

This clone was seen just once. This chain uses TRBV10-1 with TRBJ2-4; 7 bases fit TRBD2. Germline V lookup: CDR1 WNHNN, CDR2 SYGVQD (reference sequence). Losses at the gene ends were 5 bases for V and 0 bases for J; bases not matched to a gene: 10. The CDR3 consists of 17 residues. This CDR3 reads CASSSGWGGIAKNIQYF. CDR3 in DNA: TGCGCCAGCAGTTCCGGGTGGGGGGGGATAGCCAAAAACATTCAGTACTTC.

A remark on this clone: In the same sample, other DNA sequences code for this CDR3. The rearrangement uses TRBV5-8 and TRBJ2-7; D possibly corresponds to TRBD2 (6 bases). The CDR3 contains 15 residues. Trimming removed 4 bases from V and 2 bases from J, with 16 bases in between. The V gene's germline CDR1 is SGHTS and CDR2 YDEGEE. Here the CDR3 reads CASSQGLREPYEQYF. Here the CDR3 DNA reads TGTGCCAGCAGCCAGGGATTGCGGGAACCCTACGAGCAGTACTTC.

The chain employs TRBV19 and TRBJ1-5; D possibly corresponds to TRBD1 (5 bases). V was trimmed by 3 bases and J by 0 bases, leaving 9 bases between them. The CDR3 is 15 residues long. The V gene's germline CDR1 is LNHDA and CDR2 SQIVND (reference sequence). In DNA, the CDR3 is TGTGCCAGTAGTATGACAGTCAATAGCAATCAGCCCCAGCATTTT. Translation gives CASSMTVNSNQPQHF. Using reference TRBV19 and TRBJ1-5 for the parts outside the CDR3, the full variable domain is DGGITQSPKYLFRKEGQNVTLSCEQNLNHDAMYWYRQDPGQGLRLIYYSQIVNDFQKGDIAEGYSVSREKKESFPLTVTSAQKNPTAFYLCASSMTVNSNQPQHFGDGTRLSIL.

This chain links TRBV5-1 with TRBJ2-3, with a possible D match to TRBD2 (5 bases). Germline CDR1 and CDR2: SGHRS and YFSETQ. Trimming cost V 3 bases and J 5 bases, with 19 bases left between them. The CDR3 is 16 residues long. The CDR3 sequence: CASSSDPDGKKDTQYF. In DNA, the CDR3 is TGCGCCAGCAGCTCCGACCCCGACGGGAAGAAAGATACGCAGTATTTT.

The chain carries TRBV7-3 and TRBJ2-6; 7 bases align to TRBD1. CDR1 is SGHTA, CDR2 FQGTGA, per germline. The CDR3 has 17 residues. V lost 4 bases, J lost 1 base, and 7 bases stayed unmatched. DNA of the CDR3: TGTGCCAGCAGCTACCGGGACAGTAAGTCTGGGGCCAACGTCCTGACTTTC. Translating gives CASSYRDSKSGANVLTF.

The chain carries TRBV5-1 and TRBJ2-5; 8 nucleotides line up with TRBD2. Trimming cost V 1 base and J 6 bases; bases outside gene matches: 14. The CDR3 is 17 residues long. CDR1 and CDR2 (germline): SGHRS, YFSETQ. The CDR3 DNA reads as TGCGCCAGCAGCTTGAATTTAGCGGGCGCGGGAGGCAAGACCCAGTACTTC. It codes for CASSLNLAGAGGKTQYF.

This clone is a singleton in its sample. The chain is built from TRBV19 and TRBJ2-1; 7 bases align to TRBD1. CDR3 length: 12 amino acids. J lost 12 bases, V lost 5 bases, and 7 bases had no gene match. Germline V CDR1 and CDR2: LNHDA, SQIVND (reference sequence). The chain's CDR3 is CASSSRGPWQFF. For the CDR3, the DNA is TGTGCCAGTAGTTCGAGGGGGCCTTGGCAGTTCTTC.

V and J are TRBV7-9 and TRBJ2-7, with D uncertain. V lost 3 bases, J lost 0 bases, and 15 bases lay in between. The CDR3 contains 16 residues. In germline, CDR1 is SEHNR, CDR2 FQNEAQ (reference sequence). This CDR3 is CASSFSSSGSSYEQYF. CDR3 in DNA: TGTGCCAGCAGCTTCAGTTCGTCAGGTAGCTCCTACGAGCAGTACTTC.

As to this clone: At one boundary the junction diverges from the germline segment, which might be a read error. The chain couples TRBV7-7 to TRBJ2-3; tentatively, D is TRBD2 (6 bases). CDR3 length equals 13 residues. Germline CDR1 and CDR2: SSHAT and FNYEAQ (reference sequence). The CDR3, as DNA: TGTGCTAGCAGCTTATTGGCGGGGGATACGCAGTATTTT. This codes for CASSLLAGDTQYF.